This T cell receptor beta chain came from a study of tissue T cells after allogeneic stem cell transplantation. This clone has just a few counts. The antigen is not known. All gene names here are mouse names. The sequenced fragment ends 1 residue before the CDR3 boundary, so the rest is inferred from the germline J gene. The CDR3 contains 13 residues. Per germline, CDR1 LGHNA and CDR2 YNLKQL (reference sequence). V shed 4 bases and J 4 bases; nucleotides not matched to a gene: 4. The protocol was immunoSEQ multiplex PCR, while the TCRdb copy is restricted to in-frame clones and leaves out a portion. The repertoire holds some 47,000 clones, with approximately 70% as singletons. Broader study findings: Across patients, clones rarely overlapped, yet motif clusters were shared tissue-specifically. Tissue-detected TCR repertoire was only partly captured by blood and spleen T cells. The study did not identify alloreactive or antigen-specific tissue TCRs, and some clones might be persisting host cells. TCR repertoires tracked anatomic similarity, regardless of disease or transplant status.

This receptor was obtained from a pool of C57BL/6 mice in good health. The rearrangement links TRBV5 to TRBJ2-7, with 7 bases lining up with TRBD2. Sequencing input: sorted cells pooled from one or two spleens. The DNA read from the CDR3 is TGTGCCAGCAGCCCCGACTGGGAGTATGAACAGTAC. Translation: CASSPDWEYEQY. The whole CDR3 protein is CASSPDWEYEQYF.